The 2 T cell receptor beta chains below all came from one sample that was sequenced in a study of T cells in Graves' hyperthyroidism and ophthalmopathy. The CDR3 regions of TCR beta were amplified from RNA transcripts. A set of HTBI primers served as the primers for a first-round RT-PCR of the TCR CDR3. MiXCR, run by TCRdb on the multiplex PCR reads, gives a single entry per CDR3 protein. This sample has approximately 260,000 distinct CDR3 sequences, with nearly 15% found just once. The specimen was blood. The receptors stem from a woman in her forties or fifties with Graves' hyperthyroidism that later progressed to Graves' ophthalmopathy.

The table lists this clonotype with many counts. The chain is built from TRBV29-1 and TRBJ2-1; weak D call: TRBD2 (5 bases). Germline values: CDR1 SQVTM, CDR2 ANQGSEA. The CDR3 is 13 amino acids. Trimming removed 4 bases from V and 8 bases from J, with 15 bases in between. The CDR3 reads CSVARGMGYEQFF. CDR3 DNA sequence: TGCAGCGTTGCAAGAGGGATGGGCTATGAGCAGTTCTTC.

This clonotype was detected only a few times. A much bigger clone sits one base away, suggesting this may be a read error. This chain connects TRBV18 to TRBJ1-1; unclear D gene. The V gene's germline CDR1 is KGHSH and CDR2 LQKENI. The CDR3 extends over 16 amino acids. The DNA for the CDR3 is TGTGCCAGCTCACCACGCGTCGGACGGATGAACACTGAAGCTCTCTTT. Translation: CASSPRVGRMNTEALF. The whole variable domain, remainder taken from reference TRBV18 and TRBJ1-1, is NAGVMQNPRHLVRRRGQEARLRCSPMKGHSHVYWYRQLPEEGLKFMVYLQKENIIDESGMPKERFSAEFPKEGPSILRIQQVVRGDSAAYFCASSPRVGRMNTEALFGQGTRLTVV.